Only a few counts were recorded for the clone carrying this T cell receptor beta chain. These data come from a study of blood T cells in healthy people across ages. A J-beta primer mix and a sample-barcoded 5' primer were used in a second PCR of roughly 7 to 12 cycles. TCRdb passed the 5' RACE reads through MiXCR, listing each CDR3 protein once. Found here are about 1.7 million distinct CDR3 sequences, approximately 30% of them singletons; the top ten hold roughly 8.2%. Germline loops: CDR1 LGHNA, CDR2 YSLEER. V was pared by 1 base and J by 9 bases, with 12 bases between. The CDR3 length is 13 residues.

Material: blood. The TCR originated in a woman aged 25-40 years in good health. The chain employs TRBV4-3 and TRBJ2-5; D not certain. For the CDR3, the DNA is TGCGCCAGCAGCCAAGTAGTGGGTGGGGCCCAGTACTTC. Protein sequence: CASSQVVGGAQYF.